These 5 T cell receptor beta chains share one sample of origin, sequenced in a study of naive and memory T cell subsets. The beta constant-region primer was an equimolar mix of two oligonucleotides covering TRBC1 and TRBC2. The ligated cDNA underwent four PCR rounds using SP2 and nested alpha and beta constant-region primers. Via MiXCR, TCRdb re-called the UMI-ligation and nested PCR reads, giving one row per CDR3 protein. There are 150,000 or so distinct CDR3 sequences in the sample; over 20% occur only once, and approximately 0.1% lies in the top ten. For these receptors, no antigen is known. Overall study findings and caveats: Naive repertoires, especially CD8, held a few larger clonotypes, possibly memory cells re-expressing CD45RA.

The specimen was naive CD4+ T cells from blood. The receptors originated from a human donor in good health.

V usage is TRBV6-5 and J usage is TRBJ2-2; D might be TRBD2 (5 bases). Germline loops: CDR1 MNHEY, CDR2 SVGAGI. The CDR3 extends over 14 amino acids. The germline V and J ends were trimmed by 2 bases and 6 bases, with 10 bases remaining between them. Written as DNA, the CDR3 is TGTGCCAGCAGTTACGACGGGGTACCCGGGGAGCTGTTTTTT. Its protein is CASSYDGVPGELFF.

This clonotype occurred a few times. The V and J genes are TRBV2 and TRBJ2-2; maybe TRBD1 (6 bases). Germline V gene lookup returns CDR1 SNHLY and CDR2 FYNNEI. The CDR3 has 15 amino acids. The V gene lost 6 bases and the J gene lost 1 base, with 12 bases spanning the gap. The CDR3, as DNA: TGTGCCAGCAGGGACAGCTCGGTGAACACCGGGGAGCTGTTTTTT. It translates to CASRDSSVNTGELFF.

The table lists this clonotype with a few counts. The chain links TRBV20-1 to TRBJ2-1; D uncertain. V dropped 0 bases and J dropped 1 base, with 10 bases sitting between them. Germline-derived CDR1 and CDR2 are DFQATT and SNEGSKA (reference sequence). This CDR3 comprises 15 residues. The CDR3 nucleotides are TGCAGTGCTAGAGATCTCGGCGGTTCCTACAATGAGCAGTTCTTC. Its protein product is CSARDLGGSYNEQFF.

In this sample, this clonotype turned up many times. The chain's CDR3 is CAISAGVIGSGNTIYF. The CDR3 DNA is TGTGCCATCAGTGCGGGAGTTATAGGCTCTGGAAACACCATATATTTT. This chain links TRBV10-3 with TRBJ1-3; D is undetermined. V dropped 4 bases and J dropped 0 bases, with 13 bases sitting between them. CDR1 is ENHRY, CDR2 SYGVKD, per germline. The CDR3 is 16 residues long.

Only a few counts were recorded for this clonotype. The chain joins TRBV20-1 to TRBJ1-1; D remains ambiguous. Trimming removed 5 bases at V and 0 bases at J, with 13 bases between. Per the germline V gene, CDR1 is DFQATT and CDR2 is SNEGSKA (reference sequence). This CDR3 has 14 amino acids. The CDR3 DNA reads as TGCAGTGCTCCACCTGACACCATGAACACTGAAGCTTTCTTT. The encoded protein is CSAPPDTMNTEAFF.